This TCR beta chain was obtained from a study of blood T cell repertoires in COVID-19 (dated by TCRdb to between 2020 and 2021). About the investigation overall: Samples from collaborators originated in the United States, Italy and Spain and spanned both the acute and convalescent phases of COVID-19. Samples were obtained from the ongoing ImmuneRACE study (first 160 participants) and from over 1,000 subjects provided by 6 global collaborators. The sample metadata nearly always contained a de-identified subject ID, COVID-19 status, age in years and sex. Where HLA class I and class II types were available, the types were taken from metadata supplied by the sample provider, not from assay-based typing. The repertoires were released in a freely available public database meant as a resource for research on the immune response to SARS-CoV-2. The material from the prospective study consisted of cDNA or gDNA derived from T cells, B-cell-depleted T cells, or PBMCs. The dataset comprised deeply sampled blood TCRbeta repertoires from subjects exposed to, actively infected with, or recovered from COVID-19. What the research found in general, with its limitations: The quantity of clinical and demographic metadata differed by source and by participant and was supplied without curation.

Each collaborating institution followed its own protocols to collect whole blood in K2EDTA tubes. For TCRbeta analysis, collaborators shipped samples in one of three forms: frozen whole blood, isolated PBMCs, or DNA extracted from either of those sample types. The immunoSEQ Assay, a bias-controlled multiplex PCR, was used to amplify TCRbeta CDR3 regions from genomic DNA. In the original analysis: The number of nucleated cells in each sample was estimated from the amplification of reference gene primers within the assay. To quantify the absolute abundance of each unique TCRbeta CDR3 rearrangement, sequence reads were collapsed and filtered. For each sample, productive Simpson clonality was calculated as the square root of Simpson's diversity index across productive rearrangements. The table was pulled from immuneACCESS by TCRdb, which kept in-frame rearrangements only. Such tables lose some clones; where checked, under half of the loss comes from unresolved V genes, and the rest has no known cause. The V and J calls and clone size come from that table; D and trimming were worked out from the DNA. Across this sample there are around 52,000 clones, with about 86% seen only once. The biggest ten clones account for about 5% of the sample.

Regarding this clone: The antigen it binds to is not known. No much larger clone exists at a distance of one base, and base qualities are not known.

The CDR3, cysteine through phenylalanine, is 11 amino acids long. Only the CDR3 DNA is retained, 33 bases long and in frame from the first base. The germline ends are 14 bases apart after V is trimmed by 3 bases and J by 12 bases. The germline V gene (reference sequence) gives CDR1 as DFQATT and CDR2 as SNEGSKA. The V and J genes are TRBV20-1 and TRBJ2-5; there is no confident call for the D gene. The sequenced sample was peripheral blood. The TCR originated in a human donor in a cohort sampled during active COVID-19. The nucleotide sequence reads TGCAGTGCTAGCGTTGGTCAGGCTAAGTACTTC. Its coded protein is CSASVGQAKYF.